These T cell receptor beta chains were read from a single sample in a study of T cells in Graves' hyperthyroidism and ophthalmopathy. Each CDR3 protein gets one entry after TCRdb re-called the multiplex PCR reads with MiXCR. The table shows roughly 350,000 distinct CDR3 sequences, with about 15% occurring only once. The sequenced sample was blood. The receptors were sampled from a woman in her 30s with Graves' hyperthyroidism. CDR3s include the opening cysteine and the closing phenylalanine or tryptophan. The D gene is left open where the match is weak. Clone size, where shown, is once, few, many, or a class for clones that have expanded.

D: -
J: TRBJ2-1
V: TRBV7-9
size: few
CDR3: CASSRDLNYNEQFF
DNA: TGTGCCAGCAGCCGGGACCTAAACTACAATGAGCAGTTCTTC

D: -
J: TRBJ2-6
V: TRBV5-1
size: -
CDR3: CASSLISGANVLTF
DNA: TGCGCCAGCAGCTTGATCTCTGGGGCCAACGTCCTGACTTTC

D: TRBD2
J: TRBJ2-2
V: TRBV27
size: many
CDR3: CASSLEAGGDTGELFF
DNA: TGTGCCAGCAGTTTAGAAGCGGGAGGCGATACCGGGGAGCTGTTTTTT

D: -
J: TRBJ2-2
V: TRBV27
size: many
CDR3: CASSRPGHTGELFF
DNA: TGTGCCAGCAGCAGACCGGGACACACCGGGGAGCTGTTTTTT

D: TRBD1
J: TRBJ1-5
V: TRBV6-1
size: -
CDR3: CASLQGSNQPQHF
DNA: TGTGCCAGCCTACAGGGGAGCAATCAGCCCCAGCATTTT

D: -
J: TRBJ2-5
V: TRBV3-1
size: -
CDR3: CASSQDQRAIPQYF
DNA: TGTGCCAGCAGCCAAGATCAGCGGGCTATCCCCCAGTACTTC

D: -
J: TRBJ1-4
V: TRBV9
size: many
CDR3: CASSVAQGARSNEKLFF
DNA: TGTGCCAGCAGCGTAGCTCAAGGGGCCAGATCTAATGAAAAACTGTTTTTT

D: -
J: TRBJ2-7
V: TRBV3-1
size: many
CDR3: CASSTWARDEQYF
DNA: TGTGCCAGCAGCACATGGGCTCGTGACGAGCAGTACTTC

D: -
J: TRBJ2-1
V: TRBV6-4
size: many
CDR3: CASSDSTNNEQFF
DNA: TGTGCCAGCAGTGACTCGACTAACAATGAGCAGTTCTTC

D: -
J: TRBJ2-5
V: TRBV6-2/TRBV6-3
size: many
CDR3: CASSYSTGYRGEETQYF
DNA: TGTGCCAGCAGTTACTCGACCGGGTATCGTGGAGAAGAGACCCAGTACTTC

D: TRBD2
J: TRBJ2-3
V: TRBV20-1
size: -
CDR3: CSARTSTSVYTQYF
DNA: TGCAGTGCCCGAACCTCAACTAGCGTGTATACGCAGTATTTT

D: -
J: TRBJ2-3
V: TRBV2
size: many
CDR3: CASRADSHTDTQYF
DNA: TGTGCCAGCAGGGCTGACTCCCACACAGATACGCAGTATTTT

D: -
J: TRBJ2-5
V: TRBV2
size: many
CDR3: CASRVPQGRGQETQYF
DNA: TGTGCCAGCAGAGTCCCCCAGGGGCGAGGGCAAGAGACCCAGTACTTC

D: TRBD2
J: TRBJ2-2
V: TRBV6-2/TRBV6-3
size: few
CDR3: CASRPLAGGTGELFF
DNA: TGTGCCAGCAGACCTCTAGCGGGAGGGACCGGGGAGCTGTTTTTT

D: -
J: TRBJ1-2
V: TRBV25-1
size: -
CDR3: CASSEYGGHYGYTF
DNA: TGTGCCAGCAGTGAATATGGGGGGCACTATGGCTACACCTTC

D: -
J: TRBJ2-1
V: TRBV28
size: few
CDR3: CASSSVEQFF
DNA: TGTGCCAGCAGTTCGGTAGAGCAGTTCTTC

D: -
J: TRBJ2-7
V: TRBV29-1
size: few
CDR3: CSVRRSTYEQYF
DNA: TGCAGCGTCAGGCGGTCTACCTACGAGCAGTACTTC

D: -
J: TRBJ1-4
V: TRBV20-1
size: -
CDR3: CSARAPTGPGEKLFF
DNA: TGCAGTGCTAGAGCTCCGACAGGCCCCGGTGAAAAACTGTTTTTT

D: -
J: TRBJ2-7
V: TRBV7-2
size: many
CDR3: CASSFGRGSYEQYF
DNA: TGTGCCAGCAGTTTCGGGCGGGGATCCTACGAGCAGTACTTC

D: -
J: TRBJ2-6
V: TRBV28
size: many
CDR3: CASSFSRAPGANVLTF
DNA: TGTGCCAGCAGTTTCTCCAGGGCCCCTGGGGCCAACGTCCTGACTTTC

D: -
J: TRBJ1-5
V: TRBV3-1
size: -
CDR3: CASSQDDTPNTPPGHQPQHF
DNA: TGTGCCAGCAGCCAAGATGATACGCCTAACACCCCCCCGGGGCATCAGCCCCAGCATTTT

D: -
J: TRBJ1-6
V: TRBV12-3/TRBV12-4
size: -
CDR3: CASTTGSGRHNSPLHF
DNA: TGTGCCAGCACCACAGGCTCCGGGCGACATAATTCACCCCTCCACTTT

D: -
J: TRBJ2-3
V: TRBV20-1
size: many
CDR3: CSASTPWTGGHTDTQYF
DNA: TGCAGTGCTAGCACCCCTTGGACGGGCGGGCACACAGATACGCAGTATTTT

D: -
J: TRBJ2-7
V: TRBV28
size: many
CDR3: CASRSLRNYEQYF
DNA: TGTGCCAGCAGGAGCCTCAGGAACTACGAGCAGTACTTC

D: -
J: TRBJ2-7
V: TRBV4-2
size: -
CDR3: CASSPESSYEQYF
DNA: TGTGCCAGCAGCCCCGAGTCAAGCTACGAGCAGTACTTC

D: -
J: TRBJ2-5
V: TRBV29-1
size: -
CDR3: CSVVPGEGTQYF
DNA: TGCAGCGTTGTACCTGGAGAGGGGACCCAGTACTTC

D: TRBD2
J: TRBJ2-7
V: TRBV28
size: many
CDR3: CASTTSGLYEQYF
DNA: TGTGCCAGCACGACTAGCGGCCTCTACGAGCAGTACTTC

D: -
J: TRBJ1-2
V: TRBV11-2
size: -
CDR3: CASSSDAANYGYTF
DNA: TGTGCCAGCAGCTCGGACGCGGCAAACTATGGCTACACCTTC

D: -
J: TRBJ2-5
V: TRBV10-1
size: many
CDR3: CASSSNRGLRETQYF
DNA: TGCGCCAGCAGTTCTAACAGGGGACTACGGGAGACCCAGTACTTC

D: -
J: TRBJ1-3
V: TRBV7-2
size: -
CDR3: CASSKPRRETTTNTIYF
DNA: TGTGCCAGCAGCAAACCAAGGAGGGAGACAACAACAAACACCATATATTTT

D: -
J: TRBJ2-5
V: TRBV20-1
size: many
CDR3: CSARDSKETQYF
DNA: TGCAGTGCTAGGGACAGCAAAGAGACCCAGTACTTC

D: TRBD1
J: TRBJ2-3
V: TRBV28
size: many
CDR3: CASMGTGILDTQYF
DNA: TGTGCCAGCATGGGGACAGGAATCTTAGATACGCAGTATTTT

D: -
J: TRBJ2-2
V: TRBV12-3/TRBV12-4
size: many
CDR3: CASSLASRNTGELFF
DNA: TGTGCCAGCAGTTTAGCTAGCAGAAACACCGGGGAGCTGTTTTTT

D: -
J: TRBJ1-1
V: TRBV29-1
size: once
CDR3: CSLGGSTEAFF
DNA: TGCAGCCTCGGGGGGAGCACTGAAGCTTTCTTT

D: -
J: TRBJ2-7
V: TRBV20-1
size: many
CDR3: CSSSGLRVDEQYF
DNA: TGCAGTAGTAGTGGACTCCGAGTCGACGAGCAGTACTTC

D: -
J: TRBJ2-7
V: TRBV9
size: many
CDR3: CASSVEGSGKQYF
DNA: TGTGCCAGCAGCGTAGAGGGTAGCGGAAAGCAGTACTTC

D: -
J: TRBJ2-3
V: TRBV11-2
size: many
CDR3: CASSHRDATFDTQYF
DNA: TGTGCCAGCAGCCACCGGGACGCAACTTTCGATACGCAGTATTTT

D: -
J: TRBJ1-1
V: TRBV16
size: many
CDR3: CASSQSISGNTEAFF
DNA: TGTGCCAGCAGCCAATCGATTTCAGGGAACACTGAAGCTTTCTTT

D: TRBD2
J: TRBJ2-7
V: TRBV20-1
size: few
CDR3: CSARFPGASGPTPYEQYF
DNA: TGCAGTGCTAGGTTTCCCGGAGCTAGCGGGCCAACCCCCTACGAGCAGTACTTC

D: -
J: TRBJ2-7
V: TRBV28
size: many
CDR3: CASSSAVPGTGLHEQYF
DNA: TGTGCCAGCAGCAGCGCCGTACCCGGGACGGGCCTCCACGAGCAGTACTTC

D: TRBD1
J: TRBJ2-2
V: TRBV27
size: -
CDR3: CASSPTGGKAGELFF
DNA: TGTGCCAGCAGTCCGACAGGGGGCAAGGCCGGGGAGCTGTTTTTT

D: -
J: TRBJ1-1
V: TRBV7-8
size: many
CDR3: CASSRTGRITEAFF
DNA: TGTGCCAGCAGCCGAACAGGGAGGATCACTGAAGCTTTCTTT

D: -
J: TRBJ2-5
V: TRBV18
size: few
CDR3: CASSPRTSQETQYF
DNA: TGTGCCAGCTCACCCCGCACCAGCCAAGAGACCCAGTACTTC